This is a list of T cell receptor beta chains from one sample in a study of blood T cell repertoires in COVID-19. Method: immunoSEQ multiplex PCR; TCRdb's copy keeps in-frame clones and lacks some. The profile shows roughly 430,000 clones, 88% of them singletons. The material sequenced was PBMCs or T cells enriched from blood (not recorded which). Receptors were obtained from a woman aged 40 to 55 with acute COVID-19. Both conserved end residues are part of each CDR3.

TRBV6-5,CASGQRGNGYTF
TRBV27,CASSFRLNTEAFF
TRBV6-1,CASSESQGPYGYTF
TRBV30,CAWSAEGGVPTEAFF
TRBV3-1/TRBV3-2,CASSPSGRGEETQYF
TRBV11-2,CASSSGQGWRTEAFF
TRBV2,CASSESTIQPQHF
TRBV4-1,CASSQEGLAGGYEQYF
TRBV29-1,CSVSAGAEAFF
TRBV5-1,CASSLSSGEPGNTIYF
TRBV6-5,CASSYSPAGGLNIQYF
TRBV7-9,CASSLEGRKRTGYGYTF
TRBV7-9,CASSLEGIRPDTQYF
TRBV2,CASSSRGQNSPLHF
TRBV16,CASSQWEYTEGAEQFF
TRBV27,CASSFGQGAGETEAFF
TRBV7-2,CASSQGGGAISPLHF
TRBV5-5,CASSTRDKQSYEQYF
TRBV7-9,CASSGRTGGLVETQYF
TRBV19,CASSLSGTGIGEQYF
TRBV29-1,CSVLDEKLFF
TRBV30,CAWSVSLDNEQFF
TRBV2,CARRGTGPTYGYTF
TRBV7-8,CASSTRGREQFF
TRBV7-9,CASSTAAVSNIQYF
TRBV27,CASSFTETGLSRMNTEAFF
TRBV25-1,CASSGTGLKAFF
TRBV2,CASTRTGENEAFF
TRBV30,CAWNQDRYNSPLHF
TRBV9,CASSYGTGADTEAFF
TRBV2,CASRQGNSNQPQHF
TRBV6-6,CASSYGGAQPQHF
TRBV30,CAWDGGSLVNEQFF
TRBV3-1/TRBV3-2,CASSQGEGYGYTF
TRBV6-5,CASSPTVSSPLHF
TRBV30,CAWSPGGGTEAFF
TRBV14,CASSHAGTGDEKLFF
TRBV30,CAWSARDRARFHYGYTF
TRBV12-5,CASGLVLGRANTEAFF
TRBV15,CATSRGGAGEDEKLFF
TRBV10-3,CAISEGSGFYNSPLHF
TRBV27,CASSTGPGAYEQYF
TRBV11-2,CASSLGSGGDSNQPQHF
TRBV30,CAWRDRGVTEAFF
TRBV19,CASSMRGGPISTDTQYF
TRBV15,CATSPRQLNTEAFF
TRBV4-1,CASSQEPPLAAKNIQYF
TRBV7-9,CASSWAGVPDGGYTF
TRBV10-3,CAISGRIGQGGSTDTQYF
TRBV2,CASSVSSGRGYTF
TRBV3-1/TRBV3-2,CASTPRTETYEQYF
TRBV11-2,CASSPQGVYEQYF
TRBV6-5,CASSTGFSGNTIYF
TRBV19,CASTQRGGGGAIRSYNEQFF
TRBV5-1,CASALVQDTEAFF
TRBV3-1/TRBV3-2,CASSTRTDHWTF
TRBV12-3/TRBV12-4,CASSFNIQEAFF